This paragraph reports one TCR beta chain. Repertoires were generated with immunoSEQ multiplex PCR, while TCRdb's copy carries only in-frame clones and drops some. The table lists about 59,000 clones, about 70% of them singletons. Losses at the gene ends were 0 bases for V and 0 bases for J; bases not matched to a gene: 5. The CDR3 consists of 16 residues. Germline values: CDR1 SGHRS, CDR2 YFSETQ. This sample stems from a study of blood T cell repertoires in COVID-19. The sequence came from a woman in her 70s with acute or convalescent COVID-19. V is TRBV5-1 and J is TRBJ1-1; 7 nucleotides line up with TRBD1. Sequencing was performed on peripheral blood. CDR3 sequence (DNA): TGCGCCAGCAGCTTGGCCCAGGGACAGATGAACACTGAAGCTTTCTTT. As protein: CASSLAQGQMNTEAFF.